This TCR beta chain was documented in a study of blood T cell repertoires in COVID-19. Study background: Researchers got acute and convalescent COVID-19 samples from the United States, Italy and Spain. Sample material is recorded as cDNA or gDNA derived from T cells, B-cell-depleted T cells, or PBMCs.

Profiling relied on immunoSEQ multiplex PCR, and the TCRdb table lists in-frame clones only, not all of them. The repertoire holds approximately 250,000 clones, with under 90% as singletons. CDR1 and CDR2 (germline): SGHRS, YFSETQ. V lost 7 bases and J 0 bases, leaving 19 bases between the germline ends. This CDR3 is 17 amino acids long. The gene calls are TRBV5-1 and TRBJ2-2; no reliable D call. The receptor was isolated from a human donor in a cohort sampled during active COVID-19. Sequencing was done on a sample of peripheral blood. DNA of the CDR3: TGCGCCAGCCGACCGTCGTCCAGTCAGGCGAACACCGGGGAGCTGTTTTTT. It codes for CASRPSSSQANTGELFF. Full variable domain (missing parts from reference TRBV5-1 and TRBJ2-2): KAGVTQTPRYLIKTRGQQVTLSCSPISGHRSVSWYQQTPGQGLQFLFEYFSETQRNKGNFPGRFSGRQFSNSRSEMNVSTLELGDSALYLCASRPSSSQANTGELFFGEGSRLTVL.